What follows describes a single T cell receptor (beta chain). As yet, its antigen is unknown. At the DNA level, this CDR3 is encoded by other sequences in the same sample as well. CDR3 length: 13 residues. Germline-derived CDR1 and CDR2 are MNHNS and SASEGT. Trimming stripped 2 bases from V and 5 bases from J, with 9 bases between. This sample is part of a study of T cell responses to AZD1222 COVID-19 vaccine. General study results and limits: Samples come after the peak T cell response, not at day 14. Two AZD1222 administrations were followed by greater Spike-specific TCR breadth and depth. Unmutated variant regions reportedly attract nearly half of all spike-specific TCRs. White British people made up most donors, females outnumbered males, and clonal diversity was possibly underestimated.

Here immunoSEQ multiplex PCR was the method, and the copy in TCRdb shows in-frame clones only, minus some. Seen here are over 120,000 clones, over 80% observed once, and the top ten hold around 3.3%. The sequence came from an adult who received the AZD1222 COVID-19 vaccine. This chain uses TRBV6-1 with TRBJ1-2, with D perhaps TRBD1 (6 bases). The sample here was peripheral blood, taken 28 days after the second AZD1222 dose. CDR3 sequence (DNA): TGTGCCAGCAGTGAAAGGGGGGAATATGGCTACACCTTC. Its protein is CASSERGEYGYTF.